This TCR beta chain was profiled in a study of blood T cell repertoires in COVID-19. Overall study: The cDNA or gDNA used as material had been derived from T cells, B-cell-depleted T cells, or PBMCs.

As originally analysed: Amplification with reference gene primers provided the estimates of nucleated cell counts. TCRdb's table, derived via immunoSEQ multiplex PCR, lists solely in-frame clones and lacks some. V, J and clone size were drawn from that table, and D and trimming were deduced from the DNA. The table lists tens of thousands of clones, roughly four fifths of them singletons. Sequenced sample: peripheral blood. This TCR came from a man aged 60-69 years with COVID-19, enrolled during active disease.

CDR3 DNA sequence: TGTGCCAGCAGTTCCGGGCTAACGGGAGATGGCTACACCTTC. Its protein product is CASSSGLTGDGYTF. The chain couples TRBV6-5 to TRBJ1-2, with D unresolved. The CDR3 consists of 14 residues. Trimming cost V 4 bases and J 6 bases, with 15 bases left between them. From germline, CDR1 is MNHEY and CDR2 SVGAGI.